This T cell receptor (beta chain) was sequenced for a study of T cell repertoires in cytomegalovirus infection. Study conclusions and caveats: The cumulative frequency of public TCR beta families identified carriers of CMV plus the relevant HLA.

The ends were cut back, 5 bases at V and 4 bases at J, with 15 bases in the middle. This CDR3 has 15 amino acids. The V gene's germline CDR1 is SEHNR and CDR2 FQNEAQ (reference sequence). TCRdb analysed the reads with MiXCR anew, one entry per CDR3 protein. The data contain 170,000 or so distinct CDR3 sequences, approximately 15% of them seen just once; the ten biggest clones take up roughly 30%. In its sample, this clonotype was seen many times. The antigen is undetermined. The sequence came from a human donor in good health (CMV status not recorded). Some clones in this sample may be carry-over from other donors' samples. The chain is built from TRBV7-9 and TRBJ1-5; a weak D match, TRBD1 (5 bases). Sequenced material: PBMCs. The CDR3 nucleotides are TGTGCCAGCAGCCCTCCCGGGACGGGAAATCAGCCCCAGCATTTT. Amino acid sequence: CASSPPGTGNQPQHF.